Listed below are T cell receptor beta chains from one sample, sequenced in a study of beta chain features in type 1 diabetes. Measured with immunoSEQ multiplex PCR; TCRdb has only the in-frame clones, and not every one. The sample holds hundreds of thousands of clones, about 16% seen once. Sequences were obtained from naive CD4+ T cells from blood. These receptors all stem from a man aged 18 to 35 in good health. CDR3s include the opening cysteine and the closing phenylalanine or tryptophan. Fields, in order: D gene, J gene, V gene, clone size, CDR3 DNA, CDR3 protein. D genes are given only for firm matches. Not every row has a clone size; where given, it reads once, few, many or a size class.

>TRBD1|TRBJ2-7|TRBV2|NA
TGTGCCAGCAGTGTGGGACAGGGGGTAAGCGAGCAGTACTTC
CASSVGQGVSEQYF
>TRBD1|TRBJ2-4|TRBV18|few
TGTGCCAGCTCACACCGGGACAGGGAGATCATTCAGTACTTC
CASSHRDREIIQYF
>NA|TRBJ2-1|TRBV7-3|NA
TGTGCCAGCAGCTACCGACAGTACAATGAGCAGTTCTTC
CASSYRQYNEQFF
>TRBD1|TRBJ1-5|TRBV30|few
TGTGCCTGGAGACAGGGGTGGCAGCCCCAGCATTTT
CAWRQGWQPQHF
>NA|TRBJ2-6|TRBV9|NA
TGTGCCAGCAGCGGGGGCGCAAACAGAGCCTCTGGGGCCAACGTCCTGACTTTC
CASSGGANRASGANVLTF
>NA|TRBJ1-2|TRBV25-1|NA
TGTGCCAGCAGTGGGCAAAAACTGGAGAGGGTTGGAGGCTACACCTTC
CASSGQKLERVGGYTF
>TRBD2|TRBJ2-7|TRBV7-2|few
TGTGCCAGCAGCTTAGTGGCTAGCGGTTACGAGCAGTACTTC
CASSLVASGYEQYF
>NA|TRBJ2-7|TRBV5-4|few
TGTGCCAGCAGCTCCACCGGGACAAACTACGAGCAGTACTTC
CASSSTGTNYEQYF
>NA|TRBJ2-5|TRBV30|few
TGTGCCCACGACACGAAAGAGACCCAGTACTTC
CAHDTKETQYF
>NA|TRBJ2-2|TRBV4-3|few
TGCGCCAGCAGCCAATACACTCTGAGTGGGTGGACCGGGGAGCTGTTTTTT
CASSQYTLSGWTGELFF
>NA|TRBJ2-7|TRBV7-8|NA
TGTGCCAGCAGCGGACACATGAACTACGAGCAGTACTTC
CASSGHMNYEQYF
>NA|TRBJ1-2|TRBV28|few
TGTGCCAGCAATCCCGGGGGATATGGCTACACCTTC
CASNPGGYGYTF
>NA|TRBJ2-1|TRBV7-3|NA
TGTGCCAGCAGCTTAAGTAGGTCAAATGAGCAGTTCTTC
CASSLSRSNEQFF
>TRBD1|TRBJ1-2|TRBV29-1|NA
TGCAGCGTTGGACGAATACAGGGGGCCTATGGCTACACCTTC
CSVGRIQGAYGYTF
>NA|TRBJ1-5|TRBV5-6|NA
TGTGCCAGCAGCTTGCTGGGCAGGGAGGAACAGCCCCAGCATTTT
CASSLLGREEQPQHF
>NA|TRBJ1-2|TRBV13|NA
TGTGCCAGCAGCTTATCAGGGGACGGCTACACCTTC
CASSLSGDGYTF
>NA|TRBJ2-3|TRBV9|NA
TGTGCCAGCAGCGTAGGAGCAGGTGGGACAGATACGCAGTATTTT
CASSVGAGGTDTQYF
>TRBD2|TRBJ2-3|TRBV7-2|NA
TGTGCCAGCAGCTTGGTTGGGATAGCGGGGGCTCGAGATACGCAGTATTTT
CASSLVGIAGARDTQYF
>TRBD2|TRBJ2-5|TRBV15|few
TGTGCCACCAGGGCGGGGGGGGTGGAGACCCAGTACTTC
CATRAGGVETQYF
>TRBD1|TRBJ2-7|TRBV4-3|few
TGCGCCAGCAGCCAACTTCGGACAGGGGGCGTCTACGAGCAGTACTTC
CASSQLRTGGVYEQYF
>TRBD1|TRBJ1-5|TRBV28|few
TGTGCCAGCAGACCCCGACAGGGTTGGGATCAGCCCCAGCATTTT
CASRPRQGWDQPQHF
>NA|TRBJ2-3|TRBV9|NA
TGTGCCAGCAGCGAAGGGGTACGGACAGATACGCAGTATTTT
CASSEGVRTDTQYF
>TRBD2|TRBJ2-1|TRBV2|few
TGTGCCAGCTTCGGGACTACACACTACAATGAGCAGTTCTTC
CASFGTTHYNEQFF
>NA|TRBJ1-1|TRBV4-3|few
TGCGCCAGCAGCCCACCAAAGTCCACTGAAGCTTTCTTT
CASSPPKSTEAFF
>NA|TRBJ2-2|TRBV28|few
TGTGCCAGCAGTTTATGGGCCCGTACCGGGGAGCTGTTTTTT
CASSLWARTGELFF
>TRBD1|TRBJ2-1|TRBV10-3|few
TGTGCCATCAGTGTGACAGGGGGCAGAAACAATGAGCAGTTCTTC
CAISVTGGRNNEQFF
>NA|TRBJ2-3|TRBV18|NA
TGTGCCAGCTCACCACGACGGGGCGTAGATACGCAGTATTTT
CASSPRRGVDTQYF
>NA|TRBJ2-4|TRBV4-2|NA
TGTGCCAGCAGCCAAGAGGGGCCGGGGTCAACCAAAAACATTCAGTACTTC
CASSQEGPGSTKNIQYF
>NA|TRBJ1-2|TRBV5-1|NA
TGCGCCAGCAGCTTCGCTCTGGGAGACTATGGCTACACCTTC
CASSFALGDYGYTF
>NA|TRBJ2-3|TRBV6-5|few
TGTGCCAGCAGTGCCTTCCAGGGGAGCACAGATACGCAGTATTTT
CASSAFQGSTDTQYF
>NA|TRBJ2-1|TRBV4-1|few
TGCGCCAGCAGCCAAGATAGCGACCCGAGCTCCTACAATGAGCAGTTCTTC
CASSQDSDPSSYNEQFF
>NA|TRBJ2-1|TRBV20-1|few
TGCAGTGGTGGCAGATACAATGAGCAGTTCTTC
CSGGRYNEQFF
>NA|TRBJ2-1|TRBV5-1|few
TGCGCCAGCAGCTTGGCCGTCGGGTACAATGAGCAGTTCTTC
CASSLAVGYNEQFF
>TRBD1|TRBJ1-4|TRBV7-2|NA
TGTGCCAGCAGCTCAGCGGGACAGGCTAATGAAAAACTGTTTTTT
CASSSAGQANEKLFF
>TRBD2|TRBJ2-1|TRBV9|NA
TGTGCCAGCAGCGTAACGGGGGGAGGATACAATGAGCAGTTCTTC
CASSVTGGGYNEQFF
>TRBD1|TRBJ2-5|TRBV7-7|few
TGTGCTAGCAGCCGATTGACAGGGGGCGGGGAGACCCAGTACTTC
CASSRLTGGGETQYF
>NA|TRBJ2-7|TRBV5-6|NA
TGTGCCAGCAGATCGGCGGGCCTCTCCTACGAGCAGTACTTC
CASRSAGLSYEQYF
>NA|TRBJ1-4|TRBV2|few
TGTGCCAGCAGTGAACAGGGAAGTGAAAAACTGTTTTTT
CASSEQGSEKLFF
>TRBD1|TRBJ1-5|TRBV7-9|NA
TGTGCCAGCAGCATGGGACAGGTGGCTTCCGAGCCCCAGCATTTT
CASSMGQVASEPQHF
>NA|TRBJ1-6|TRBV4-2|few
TGTGCCAGCAGCCCCGGAGGACCCCTCCACTTT
CASSPGGPLHF
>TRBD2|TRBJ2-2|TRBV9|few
TGTGCCAGCAGCGCCGGACTAGCGGGGGAGACCGGGGAGCTGTTTTTT
CASSAGLAGETGELFF
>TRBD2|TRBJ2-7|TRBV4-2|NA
TGTGCCAGCAGCCAGCCCGGGGGGTCGTACGAGCAGTACTTC
CASSQPGGSYEQYF
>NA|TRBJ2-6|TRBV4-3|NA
TGCGCCAGCAGCCAAGATGTCCCCTCTGGGGCCAACGTCCTGACTTTC
CASSQDVPSGANVLTF
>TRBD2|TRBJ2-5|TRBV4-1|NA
TGCGCCAGCAGCCAAGTAAGACTAGCGGGACGTGTGGAGGAGACCCAGTACTTC
CASSQVRLAGRVEETQYF
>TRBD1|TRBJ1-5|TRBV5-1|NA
TGCGCCAGCAGCTTGTGGGGGACAGACAATCAGCCCCAGCATTTT
CASSLWGTDNQPQHF
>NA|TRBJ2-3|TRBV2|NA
TGTGCCAGCAGGGGGCAGGGAGATACGCAGTATTTT
CASRGQGDTQYF
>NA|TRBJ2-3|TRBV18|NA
TGTGCCAGCTCACCACCGTTTCTAGATACGCAGTATTTT
CASSPPFLDTQYF
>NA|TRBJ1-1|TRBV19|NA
TGTGCCAGTGTTAAGGGTTACACTGAAGCTTTCTTT
CASVKGYTEAFF
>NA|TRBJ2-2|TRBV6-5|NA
TGTGCCAGCAGGAGCCCCCAGGGCACCGGGGAGCTGTTTTTT
CASRSPQGTGELFF
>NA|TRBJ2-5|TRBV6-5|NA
TGTGCCAGCCCTAATCGCGAGACCCAGTACTTC
CASPNRETQYF
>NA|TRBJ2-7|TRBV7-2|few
TGTGCCAGCAGCTTAGCGGGCGCGACCCACTCCTACGAGCAGTACTTC
CASSLAGATHSYEQYF
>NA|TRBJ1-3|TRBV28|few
TGTGCCAGCAGCCCCCTCCCCCGAGTTAGTCTCACCATATATTTT
CASSPLPRVSLTIYF
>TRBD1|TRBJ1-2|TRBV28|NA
TGTGCCAGCAGTTTGGGTGGGACAGGGGGCGTTGTCTATGGCTACACCTTC
CASSLGGTGGVVYGYTF
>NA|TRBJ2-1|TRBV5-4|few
TGTGCCAGCAGCCGGTACAATGAGCAGTTCTTC
CASSRYNEQFF
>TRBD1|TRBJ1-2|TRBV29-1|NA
TGCAGCGTTGAAACTTGGACAGGGTCTGGCTACACCTTC
CSVETWTGSGYTF